Presented here are 17 T cell receptor beta chains from one specimen sequenced in a study of blood T cell repertoires in COVID-19. Repertoires were generated with immunoSEQ multiplex PCR, while TCRdb's copy carries only in-frame clones and drops some. This table has approximately 280,000 clones, around nine tenths appearing once. The source material was PBMCs or T cells enriched from blood (not recorded which). These receptor sequences come from a woman in her late teens or twenties who had recovered from COVID-19.

The chain combines TRBV2 with TRBJ1-2; no reliable D call. The CDR3 totals 14 residues. V was cut by 8 bases and J by 0 bases, with 13 bases left in between. Germline V gives CDR1 SNHLY, CDR2 FYNNEI. Here the CDR3 reads CASGGSYTNYGYTF. CDR3 nucleotide sequence: TGTGCCAGCGGAGGGTCCTACACTAACTATGGCTACACCTTC.

The V call is TRBV29-1, the J call TRBJ2-5, with TRBD1 matching 9 bases. The CDR3 has 14 amino acids. Germline loops: CDR1 SQVTM, CDR2 ANQGSEA. After removal of 3 bases from V and 4 bases from J, the junction contained 6 bases not matched to a gene. For the CDR3, the DNA is TGCAGCGTTGACCGACAGGGGGGGGGAGAGACCCAGTACTTC. Translating it yields CSVDRQGGGETQYF.

The chain recombines TRBV7-2 with TRBJ2-7, with D perhaps TRBD2 (5 bases). Germline assignment: CDR1 SGHTA and CDR2 FQGNSA. This CDR3 comprises 15 residues. Between the trimmed V and J ends, which lost 5 bases and 4 bases, there was a span of 18 bases. DNA for the CDR3: TGTGCCAGCAGCCCTACGGACTCTGGGGTATACGAGCAGTACTTC. It translates to CASSPTDSGVYEQYF.

The chain has TRBV18 and TRBJ1-1; unclear D gene. This CDR3 is 15 amino acids long. Looked up from germline, CDR1 is KGHSH and CDR2 is LQKENI. V was pared by 2 bases and J by 1 base, with 11 bases between. In DNA, the CDR3 is TGTGCCAGCTCACCAATAATCATAGAGAACACTGAAGCTTTCTTT. It encodes CASSPIIIENTEAFF.

The gene calls are TRBV9 and TRBJ2-5, with 8 bases aligning to TRBD2. V lost 3 bases to trimming and J lost 5 bases; unmatched junction nucleotides: 12. The CDR3 runs to 16 residues. CDR1 and CDR2 (germline): SGDLS, YYNGEE. CDR3 sequence (DNA): TGTGCCAGCAGCGAGAGCGGGAGTAGTTCTCAGGAGACCCAGTACTTC. It is translated as CASSESGSSSQETQYF. The full variable domain, completed using reference TRBV9 and TRBJ2-5, is DSGVTQTPKHLITATGQRVTLRCSPRSGDLSVYWYQQSLDQGLQFLIQYYNGEERAKGNILERFSAQQFPDLHSELNLSSLELGDSALYFCASSESGSSSQETQYFGPGTRLLVL.

The J gene is TRBJ1-2, the V gene TRBV19; a weak D match, TRBD1 (6 bases). The CDR3 sequence is 17 residues long. In germline, CDR1 is LNHDA, CDR2 SQIVND (reference sequence). Trimming took 5 bases from V and 2 from J, leaving 21 bases between them. The chain's CDR3 is CASSPNTVGQINYGYTF. As DNA, the CDR3 is TGTGCCAGTAGTCCGAATACAGTAGGACAGATAAACTATGGCTACACCTTC.

The CDR3 nucleotides read TGTGCCAGCAGCCAAGTCGGTAGAAGGGGTACGCAGTATTTT. Encoded protein: CASSQVGRRGTQYF. The chain carries TRBV3-1 (or the pseudogene TRBV3-2) and TRBJ2-3; D possibly corresponds to TRBD1 (5 bases). CDR1 is LGHDT, CDR2 YNNKEL, per germline (reference sequence). The CDR3 length is 14 residues. V lost 1 base and J 8 bases, leaving 13 bases between the germline ends.

CDR3 nucleotides: TGTGCCAGCAGCGTAGATGTCAGTGCCGCGGGTACCGAAGCTTTCTTT. Translated, it gives CASSVDVSAAGTEAFF. This sequence joins TRBV9 and TRBJ1-1; D is unclear. Germline V gene data show CDR1 as SGDLS and CDR2 as YYNGEE. CDR3 length equals 16 residues. V shed 0 bases and J shed 8 bases, with 20 bases lying between them.

The V and J genes are TRBV29-1 and TRBJ1-5; TRBD1 aligns across 11 bases. Germline V lookup: CDR1 SQVTM, CDR2 ANQGSEA. Trimming at V came to 4 bases and at J to 4 bases, leaving 3 bases not matched to a gene. The CDR3 runs to 14 residues. In DNA, the CDR3 is TGCAGCGTTGCGTGGGACAGGGGGAATCAGCCCCAGCATTTT. Protein sequence: CSVAWDRGNQPQHF.

This clone was picked up a small number of times. The J gene is TRBJ2-3, the V gene TRBV7-3, with D unresolved. The germline CDR1 and CDR2 sequences are SGHTA and FQGTGA. The CDR3 extends over 13 amino acids. The V end lost 2 bases, the J end lost 1 base, and 4 bases lay between the germline ends. CDR3 DNA sequence: TGTGCCAGCAGCTTACAGGGCACAGATACGCAGTATTTT. This translates into CASSLQGTDTQYF.

A word on this clone: This sample also contains other DNA sequences that code for the same CDR3. The chain uses TRBV27 and TRBJ2-7, with D possibly being TRBD1 (5 bases). CDR1 and CDR2 from the germline V gene are MNHEY and SMNVEV (reference sequence). This CDR3 has 13 residues. Trimming took off 3 bases at V and 2 bases at J, with 8 bases between the two ends. The CDR3 coding sequence is TGTGCCAGCAGTTTGCAGGGCCCCTACGAGCAGTACTTC. Amino acid sequence: CASSLQGPYEQYF.

The rearrangement joins TRBV7-2 to TRBJ2-5; 9 bases line up with TRBD2. Per germline, CDR1 SGHTA and CDR2 FQGNSA. The CDR3 consists of 17 residues. V dropped 0 bases and J dropped 4; count of bases not matched to a gene: 9. The CDR3 region is CASSLAMSSGDGETQYF. CDR3 bases: TGTGCCAGCAGCTTAGCGATGTCTAGCGGGGACGGAGAGACCCAGTACTTC. Filled out from reference TRBV7-2 and TRBJ2-5, the complete variable domain reads GAGVSQSPSNKVTEKGKDVELRCDPISGHTALYWYRQSLGQGLEFLIYFQGNSAPDKSGLPSDRFSAERTGGSVSTLTIQRTQQEDSAVYLCASSLAMSSGDGETQYFGPGTRLLVL.

The genes are TRBV30 and TRBJ2-5, with D hard to call. Deletions cut 8 bases from V and 2 bases from J, with 12 bases between. The germline V gene has CDR1 GTSNPN and CDR2 SVGIG (reference sequence). The CDR3 consists of 12 residues. DNA for the CDR3: TGTGCCGGTTCACAGATTCAAGAGACCCAGTACTTC. Its protein is CAGSQIQETQYF.

The rearrangement uses TRBV4-1 and TRBJ2-7; 13 bases are shared with TRBD2. Germline V gene data show CDR1 as MGHRA and CDR2 as YSYEKL. Germline trimming cut 4 bases from V and 11 bases from J; bases unmatched to any gene: 8. This CDR3 region has 14 residues. The CDR3 nucleotides are TGCGCCAGCAGCCTCGGACTAGCGGGAGCGCAAGAGTACTTC. Translating gives CASSLGLAGAQEYF.

J is TRBJ1-3 and V is TRBV7-9, with D perhaps matching TRBD1 (6 bases). Germline V CDR1 and CDR2: SEHNR, FQNEAQ (reference sequence). This CDR3 region has 15 residues. V was pared by 3 bases and J by 8 bases, with 17 bases between. The CDR3 nucleotides are TGTGCCAGCAGCTTGGTAGGGGGATACCATTACACCATATATTTT. Translated, it gives CASSLVGGYHYTIYF.

The chain has TRBV9 and TRBJ1-1, with D tentatively TRBD1 (6 bases). V lost 4 bases and J lost 2, with 15 bases in between. The V gene's germline CDR1 is SGDLS and CDR2 YYNGEE. The CDR3 has 15 amino acids. The CDR3 nucleotides are TGTGCCAGCAGCTCATTGGGGGCTTTCAACACTGAAGCTTTCTTT. It codes for CASSSLGAFNTEAFF.

The rearrangement links TRBV9 to TRBJ2-1; D perhaps matches TRBD1 (5 bases). This CDR3 region has 12 residues. V lost 5 bases and J lost 9, with 12 bases in between. Germline CDR1 reads SGDLS; CDR2 reads YYNGEE. The CDR3: CASSNPRGEQFF. CDR3 DNA sequence: TGTGCCAGCAGTAACCCAAGGGGTGAGCAGTTCTTC.